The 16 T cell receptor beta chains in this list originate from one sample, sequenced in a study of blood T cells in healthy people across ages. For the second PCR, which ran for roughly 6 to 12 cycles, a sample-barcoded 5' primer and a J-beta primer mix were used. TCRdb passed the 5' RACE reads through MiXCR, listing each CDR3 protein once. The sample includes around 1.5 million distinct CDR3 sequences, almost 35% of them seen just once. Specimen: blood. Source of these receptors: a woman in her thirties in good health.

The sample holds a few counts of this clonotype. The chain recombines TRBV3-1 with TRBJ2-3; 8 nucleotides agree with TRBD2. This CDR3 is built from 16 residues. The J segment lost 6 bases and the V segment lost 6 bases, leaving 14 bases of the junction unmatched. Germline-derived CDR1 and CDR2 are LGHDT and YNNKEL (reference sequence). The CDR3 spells CASSFTSGRGRDTQYF. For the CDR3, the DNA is TGTGCCAGCAGTTTTACTAGCGGACGCGGTAGGGATACGCAGTATTTT.

CDR3 in DNA: TGCAGTGCTAGACATTTCCTCGTCGGGACAGCTTCTACCTACAATGAGCAGTTCTTC. Translation: CSARHFLVGTASTYNEQFF. The chain joins TRBV20-1 to TRBJ2-1; 7 nucleotides match TRBD1. Germline CDR1 is DFQATT and CDR2 is SNEGSKA (reference sequence). The junction had 18 bases not matched to a gene; V was cut back by 2 bases and J by 2 bases. This CDR3 contains 19 residues.

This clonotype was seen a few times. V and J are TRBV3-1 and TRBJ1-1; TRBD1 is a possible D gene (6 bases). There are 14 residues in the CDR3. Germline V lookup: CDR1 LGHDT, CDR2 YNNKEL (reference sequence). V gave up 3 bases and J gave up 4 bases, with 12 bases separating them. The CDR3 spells CASSQAPGATEAFF. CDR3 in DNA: TGTGCCAGCAGCCAGGCTCCAGGGGCCACTGAAGCTTTCTTT.

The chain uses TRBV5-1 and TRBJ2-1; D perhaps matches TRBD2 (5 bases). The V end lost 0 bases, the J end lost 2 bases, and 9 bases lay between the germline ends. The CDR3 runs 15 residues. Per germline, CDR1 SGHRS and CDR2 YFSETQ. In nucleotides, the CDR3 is TGCGCCAGCAGCTTGGAGGTCGGGACCTACAATGAGCAGTTCTTC. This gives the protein CASSLEVGTYNEQFF.

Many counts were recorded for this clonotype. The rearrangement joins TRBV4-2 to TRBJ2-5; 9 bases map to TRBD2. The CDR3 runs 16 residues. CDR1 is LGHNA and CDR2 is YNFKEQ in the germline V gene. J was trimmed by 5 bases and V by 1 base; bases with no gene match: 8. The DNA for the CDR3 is TGTGCCAGCAGCCAAGTAGCGGGGGCCCTGTTCGAGACCCAGTACTTC. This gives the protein CASSQVAGALFETQYF.

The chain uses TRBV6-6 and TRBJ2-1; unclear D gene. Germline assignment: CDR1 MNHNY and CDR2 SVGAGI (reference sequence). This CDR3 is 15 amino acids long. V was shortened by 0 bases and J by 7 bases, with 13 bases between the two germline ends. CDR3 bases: TGTGCCAGCAGTTACTCAATAGTAGCTGGGAATGAGCAGTTCTTC. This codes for CASSYSIVAGNEQFF.

The CDR3 loop is CASSRTGGRGYNEQFF. The DNA for the CDR3 is TGTGCCAGCAGTCGTACCGGGGGGAGAGGGTACAATGAGCAGTTCTTC. V usage is TRBV7-2 and J usage is TRBJ2-1; 7 positions match TRBD2. This CDR3 region has 16 residues. V was clipped by 6 bases and J by 4 bases; unmatched bases: 12. Germline CDR1 SGHTA, CDR2 FQGNSA.

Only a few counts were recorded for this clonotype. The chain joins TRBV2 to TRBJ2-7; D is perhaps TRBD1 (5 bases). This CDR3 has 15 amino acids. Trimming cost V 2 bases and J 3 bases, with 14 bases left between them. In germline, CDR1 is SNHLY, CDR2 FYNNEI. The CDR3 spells CASSERGAPLYEQYF. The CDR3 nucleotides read TGTGCCAGCAGTGAAAGGGGTGCCCCTCTCTACGAGCAGTACTTC.

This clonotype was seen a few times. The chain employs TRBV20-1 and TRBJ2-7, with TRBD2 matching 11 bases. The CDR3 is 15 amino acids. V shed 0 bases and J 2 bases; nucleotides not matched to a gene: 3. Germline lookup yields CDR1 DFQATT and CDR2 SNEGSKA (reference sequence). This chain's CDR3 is CSARDLAGGAYEQYF. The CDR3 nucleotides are TGCAGTGCTAGAGATCTAGCGGGAGGCGCCTACGAGCAGTACTTC.

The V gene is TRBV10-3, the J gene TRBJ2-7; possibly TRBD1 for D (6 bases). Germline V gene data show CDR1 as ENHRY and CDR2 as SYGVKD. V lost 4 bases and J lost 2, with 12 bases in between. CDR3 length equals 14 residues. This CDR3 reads CAISGTGQTYEQYF. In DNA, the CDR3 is TGTGCCATCAGTGGGACGGGACAAACCTACGAGCAGTACTTC.

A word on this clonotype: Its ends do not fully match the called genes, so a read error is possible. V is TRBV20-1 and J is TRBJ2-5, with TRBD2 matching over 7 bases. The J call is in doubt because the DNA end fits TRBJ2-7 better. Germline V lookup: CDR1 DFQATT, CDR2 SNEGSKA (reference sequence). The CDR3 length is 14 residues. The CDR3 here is CNATVGTTSYEQYF. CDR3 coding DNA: TGCAATGCTACAGTAGGGACTACTAGCTACGAGCAGTACTTC.

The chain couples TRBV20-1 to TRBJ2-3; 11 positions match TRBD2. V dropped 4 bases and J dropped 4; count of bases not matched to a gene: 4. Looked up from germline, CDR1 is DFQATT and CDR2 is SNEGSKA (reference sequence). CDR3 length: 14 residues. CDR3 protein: CSAIAGGPSDTQYF. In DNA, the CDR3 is TGCAGTGCTATAGCGGGGGGGCCCTCAGATACGCAGTATTTT.

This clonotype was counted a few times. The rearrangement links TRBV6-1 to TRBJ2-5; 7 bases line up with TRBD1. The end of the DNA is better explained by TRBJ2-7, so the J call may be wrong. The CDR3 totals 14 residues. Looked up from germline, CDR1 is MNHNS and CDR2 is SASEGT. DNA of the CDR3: TGTGCCAGCAGCACGCGACAGGGAAAATACGAGCAGTACTTC. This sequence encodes CASSTRQGKYEQYF.

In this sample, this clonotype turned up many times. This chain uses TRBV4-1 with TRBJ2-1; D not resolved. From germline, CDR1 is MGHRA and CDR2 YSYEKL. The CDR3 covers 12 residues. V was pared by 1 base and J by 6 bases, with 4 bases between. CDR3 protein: CASSQVFNEQFF. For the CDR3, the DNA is TGCGCCAGCAGCCAAGTTTTCAATGAGCAGTTCTTC.

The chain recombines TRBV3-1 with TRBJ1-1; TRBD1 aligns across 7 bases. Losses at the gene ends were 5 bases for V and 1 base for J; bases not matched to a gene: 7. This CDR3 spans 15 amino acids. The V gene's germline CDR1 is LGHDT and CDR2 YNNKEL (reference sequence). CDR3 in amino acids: CASSIHGTANTEAFF. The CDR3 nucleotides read TGTGCCAGCAGCATACACGGGACAGCGAACACTGAAGCTTTCTTT.

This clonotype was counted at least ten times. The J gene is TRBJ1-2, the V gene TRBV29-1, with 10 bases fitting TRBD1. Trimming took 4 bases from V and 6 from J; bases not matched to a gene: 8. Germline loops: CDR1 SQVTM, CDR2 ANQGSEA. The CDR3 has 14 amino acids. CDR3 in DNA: TGCAGCGTTGGGGGGGACAGGGGAGCTCATGGCTACACCTTC. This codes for CSVGGDRGAHGYTF. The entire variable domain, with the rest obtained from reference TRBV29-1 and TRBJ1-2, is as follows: SAVISQKPSRDICQRGTSLTIQCQVDSQVTMMFWYRQQPGQSLTLIATANQGSEATYESGFVIDKFPISRPNLTFSTLTVSNMSPEDSSIYLCSVGGDRGAHGYTFGSGTRLTVV.